The 22 T cell receptor beta chains below come from one sample, sequenced in a study of regulatory T cells in long-lasting Graves disease. Documented time point: persistent/refractory GD, antithyroid drugs over 5 years with positive TRAb. After RNA was extracted from PBMCs, the TCR library was made from it. In building TCR beta libraries, iRepertoire HTBI primers were used together with Arm-PCR of CDR3 regions. A single record per CDR3 protein comes from TCRdb applying MiXCR to the multiplex PCR reads. This sample has roughly 430,000 distinct CDR3 sequences, with around a fifth found just once. Sequenced here: peripheral blood mononuclear cells (PBMCs), sampled when the disease was refractory, from a patient treated with antithyroid drugs. The receptor source for this set is a female donor with Graves disease.

This CDR3 is CASSTLRKDYTNTGELFF. CDR3 sequence (DNA): TGTGCCAGCAGTACGTTGAGAAAGGACTATACGAACACCGGGGAGCTGTTTTTT. The chain couples TRBV27 to TRBJ2-2; the D gene is possibly TRBD2 (6 bases). Germline CDR1 is MNHEY and CDR2 is SMNVEV (reference sequence). V dropped 5 bases and J dropped 0 bases, with 19 bases sitting between them. The CDR3 length is 18 residues.

V and J are TRBV24-1 and TRBJ2-5, with 8 bases fitting TRBD1. J was trimmed by 1 base and V by 5 bases; bases with no gene match: 14. The CDR3 totals 18 residues. Germline V gene sequence: CDR1 KGHDR, CDR2 SFDVKD. The CDR3, as DNA: TGTGCCACCAGTGCCCCGCCGGGGCAGGGGGCTTTCCAAGAGACCCAGTACTTC. This translates into CATSAPPGQGAFQETQYF.

J is TRBJ2-7 and V is TRBV5-6; D perhaps matches TRBD1 (6 bases). The V gene lost 7 bases and the J gene lost 2 bases, with 16 bases spanning the gap. Germline V gene sequence: CDR1 SGHDT, CDR2 YYEEEE. This CDR3 comprises 14 residues. The CDR3 spells CASASGTRPYEQYF. The CDR3 DNA follows: TGTGCCAGCGCGTCCGGGACACGACCCTACGAGCAGTACTTC. The complete variable domain, with remaining parts taken from reference TRBV5-6 and TRBJ2-7, reads DAGVTQSPTHLIKTRGQQVTLRCSPKSGHDTVSWYQQALGQGPQFIFQYYEEEERQRGNFPDRFSGHQFPNYSSELNVNALLLGDSALYLCASASGTRPYEQYFGPGTRLTVT.

The V call is TRBV28, the J call TRBJ2-3; 13 bases agree with TRBD2. The length of the CDR3 is 16 residues. Germline-derived CDR1 and CDR2 are MDHEN and SYDVKM. Trimming at V came to 5 bases and at J to 4 bases, leaving 6 bases not matched to a gene. CDR3 region: CASSPGLAGIADTQYF. The CDR3 DNA follows: TGTGCCAGCAGTCCGGGACTAGCGGGAATCGCAGATACGCAGTATTTT.

J is TRBJ2-2 and V is TRBV19, with D possibly being TRBD2 (5 bases). The CDR3 extends over 13 amino acids. Trimming removed 10 bases from V and 3 bases from J, with 12 bases in between. The germline CDR1 and CDR2 sequences are LNHDA and SQIVND (reference sequence). The CDR3 DNA is TGTGCCAATCGAGGGCTGGACACCGGGGAGCTGTTTTTT. Protein sequence: CANRGLDTGELFF.

This chain joins TRBV11-2 and TRBJ2-7, with 11 positions matching TRBD2. V shed 5 bases and J 5 bases; nucleotides not matched to a gene: 8. Germline CDR1 SGHAT, CDR2 FQNNGV. This CDR3 has 15 residues. CDR3 sequence: CASSPLAGEVHEQYF. The CDR3 DNA reads TGTGCCAGCAGCCCACTAGCGGGAGAAGTACACGAGCAGTACTTC. Using reference TRBV11-2 and TRBJ2-7 for the parts outside the CDR3, the full variable domain is EAGVAQSPRYKIIEKRQSVAFWCNPISGHATLYWYQQILGQGPKLLIQFQNNGVVDDSQLPKDRFSAERLKGVDSTLKIQPAKLEDSAVYLCASSPLAGEVHEQYFGPGTRLTVT.

This chain links TRBV29-1 with TRBJ2-2, with a possible D match to TRBD2 (5 bases). Germline loops: CDR1 SQVTM, CDR2 ANQGSEA. The ends were cut back, 7 bases at V and 3 bases at J, with 9 bases in the middle. CDR3 size: 12 residues. CDR3 sequence: CSALGDTGELFF. The CDR3 nucleotides are TGCAGCGCCCTCGGGGACACCGGGGAGCTGTTTTTT.

This clonotype came up many times. This CDR3 is CASSQGEGYLKPLHF. DNA of the CDR3: TGTGCCAGCAGCCAAGGAGAAGGGTACCTTAAACCCCTCCACTTT. The chain combines TRBV3-1 with TRBJ1-6, with D unresolved. Germline loops: CDR1 LGHDT, CDR2 YNNKEL (reference sequence). The CDR3 covers 15 residues. V was clipped by 1 base and J by 12 bases, with 16 bases between them. The complete variable domain, with remaining parts taken from reference TRBV3-1 and TRBJ1-6, reads DTAVSQTPKYLVTQMGNDKSIKCEQNLGHDTMYWYKQDSKKFLKIMFSYNNKELIINETVPNRFSPKSPDKAHLNLHINSLELGDSAVYFCASSQGEGYLKPLHFGNGTRLTVT.

This clonotype occurred a few times. J is TRBJ1-1 and V is TRBV19; D not resolved. The CDR3 has 14 residues. The V end lost 6 bases, the J end lost 3 bases, and 14 bases lay between the germline ends. Germline CDR1 and CDR2: LNHDA and SQIVND (reference sequence). The CDR3 DNA reads TGTGCCAGTAGCCCCGATGTGGGCCACACTGAAGCTTTCTTT. It translates to CASSPDVGHTEAFF.

CDR3 nucleotide sequence: TGTGCCAGCAGTGGGTCAGGGGGCGGGGAGGAGACCCAGTACTTC. This translates into CASSGSGGGEETQYF. The rearrangement uses TRBV2 and TRBJ2-5; 8 nucleotides agree with TRBD1. The CDR3 has 15 amino acids. Germline CDR1 is SNHLY and CDR2 is FYNNEI. Trimming at V came to 4 bases and at J to 5 bases, leaving 9 bases not matched to a gene.

The chain links TRBV29-1 to TRBJ2-1, with D hard to call. V lost 5 bases and J lost 4, with 9 bases in between. The germline CDR1 and CDR2 sequences are SQVTM and ANQGSEA. There are 12 residues in the CDR3. The DNA for the CDR3 is TGCAGCGTTATTTCCAGGTACAATGAGCAGTTCTTC. Amino acid sequence: CSVISRYNEQFF.

This clonotype has at least ten counts. The rearrangement uses TRBV28 and TRBJ1-4, with D possibly being TRBD1 (6 bases). Between the trimmed V and J ends, which lost 6 bases and 7 bases, there was a span of 15 bases. The CDR3 sequence is 14 residues long. Germline V gene lookup returns CDR1 MDHEN and CDR2 SYDVKM. The CDR3 loop is CASRQQGSSEKLFF. CDR3 in DNA: TGTGCCAGCAGACAACAGGGTAGTTCTGAAAAACTGTTTTTT.

In this sample, this clonotype turned up a few times. The rearrangement links TRBV9 to TRBJ2-5, with D perhaps TRBD2 (5 bases). The V gene lost 4 bases and the J gene lost 1 base, with 14 bases spanning the gap. The CDR3 is 15 residues long. Germline V gene data show CDR1 as SGDLS and CDR2 as YYNGEE. The CDR3 region is CASSIQTGSQETQYF. CDR3 in DNA: TGTGCCAGCAGCATACAGACGGGGTCCCAAGAGACCCAGTACTTC.

There are a few counts of this clonotype. This chain joins TRBV4-1 and TRBJ2-7, with 14 bases that match TRBD2. Germline lookup yields CDR1 MGHRA and CDR2 YSYEKL. The CDR3 is 18 amino acids. V lost 9 bases to trimming and J lost 6 bases; unmatched junction nucleotides: 19. The CDR3 protein is CARSTGLAGVSVSFEQYF. The CDR3, as DNA: TGCGCCAGATCTACGGGACTAGCGGGAGTCTCAGTTAGTTTCGAGCAGTACTTC.

There are a few counts of this clonotype. V and J are TRBV2 and TRBJ2-2, with unresolved D. Trimming removed 4 bases at V and 2 bases at J, with 5 bases between. The germline gives CDR1 SNHLY, CDR2 FYNNEI. The CDR3 covers 13 residues. CDR3 sequence: CASSVLNTGELFF. CDR3 coding DNA: TGTGCCAGCAGTGTACTAAACACCGGGGAGCTGTTTTTT.

In this sample, this clonotype turned up many times. V and J are TRBV28 and TRBJ1-5; no reliable D call. The V end was cut by 6 bases, the J end by 3 bases, with 6 bases between. Germline V CDR1 and CDR2: MDHEN, SYDVKM. This CDR3 is built from 12 residues. Here the CDR3 reads CASRIDNQPQHF. In DNA form, the CDR3 reads TGTGCCAGCAGGATTGACAATCAGCCCCAGCATTTT.

At least ten counts were recorded for this clonotype. This sequence joins TRBV6-2 or TRBV6-3 and TRBJ2-7; 7 positions agree with TRBD1. The CDR3 consists of 15 residues. With V trimmed by 3 bases and J by 0 bases, 5 bases remained unmatched. The germline V gene has CDR1 MNHEY and CDR2 SVGEGT. The CDR3 DNA sequence: TGTGCCAGCAGTTATGAGGACAGGCGCTCCTACGAGCAGTACTTC. The encoded protein is CASSYEDRRSYEQYF.

Only one count was recorded for this clonotype. A read error may account for a junction end that differs from germline. This chain links TRBV5-1 with TRBJ2-7; TRBD1 matches 7 bases. Germline CDR1 reads SGHRS; CDR2 reads YFSETQ. This CDR3 spans 15 amino acids. The CDR3 region is CAGSSAGTATYEQYF. CDR3 coding DNA: TGCGCCGGCAGCTCCGCCGGGACAGCAACCTACGAGCAGTACTTC.

A few counts support this clonotype. V gene TRBV6-1 combines with J gene TRBJ1-2, with D tentatively TRBD1 (6 bases). The CDR3 runs 12 residues. Looked up from germline, CDR1 is MNHNS and CDR2 is SASEGT. Trimming shortened V by 6 bases and J by 7 bases, and 12 bases separated the two germline ends. This CDR3 is CASRTDRSGYTF. CDR3 DNA: TGTGCCAGCAGAACCGACAGGTCTGGCTACACCTTC.

In this sample, this clonotype turned up many times. This chain connects TRBV10-3 to TRBJ1-4; D remains unclear. CDR3 length: 14 residues. V shed 4 bases and J shed 2 bases, with 8 bases lying between them. In germline, CDR1 is ENHRY, CDR2 SYGVKD. DNA for the CDR3: TGTGCCATCAGTGTGGGGAGGACTAATGAAAAACTGTTTTTT. As protein: CAISVGRTNEKLFF.

The V gene is TRBV3-1, the J gene TRBJ2-1; D is ambiguous. V lost 2 bases to trimming and J lost 6 bases, with 8 bases between them. The CDR3 has 13 amino acids. Germline lookup yields CDR1 LGHDT and CDR2 YNNKEL (reference sequence). CDR3 region: CASSQFVGNEQFF. The CDR3 DNA reads TGTGCCAGCAGCCAATTCGTGGGCAATGAGCAGTTCTTC.

This clonotype came up a few times. The chain has TRBV10-3 and TRBJ2-7; TRBD1 might be the D (7 bases). V was pared by 7 bases and J by 3 bases, with 16 bases between. Germline V gene lookup returns CDR1 ENHRY and CDR2 SYGVKD. This CDR3 spans 14 amino acids. Written as DNA, the CDR3 is TGTGCCATCAACCCAGGGGGGTACTACTACGAGCAGTACTTC. Its translation is CAINPGGYYYEQYF.